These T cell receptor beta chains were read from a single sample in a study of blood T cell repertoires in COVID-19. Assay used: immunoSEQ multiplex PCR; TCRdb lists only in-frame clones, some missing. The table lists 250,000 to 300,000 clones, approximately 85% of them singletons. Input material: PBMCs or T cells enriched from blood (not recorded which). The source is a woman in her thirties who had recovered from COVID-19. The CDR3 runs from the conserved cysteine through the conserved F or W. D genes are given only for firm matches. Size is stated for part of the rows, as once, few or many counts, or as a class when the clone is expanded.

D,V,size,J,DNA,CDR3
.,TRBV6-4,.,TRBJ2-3,TGTGCCAGCAGCCCGGGACTCAATTCCTTCACAGATACGCAGTATTTT,CASSPGLNSFTDTQYF
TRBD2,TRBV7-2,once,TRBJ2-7,TGTGCCAGCAGCTTAGCCCTAGCGGTGTCCTACGAGCAGTACTTC,CASSLALAVSYEQYF
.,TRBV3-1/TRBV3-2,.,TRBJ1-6,TGTGCCAGCAGACCGAGACTCAGGGGCGATTCACCCCTCCACTTT,CASRPRLRGDSPLHF
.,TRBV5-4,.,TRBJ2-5,TGTGCCAGCAGCTTGGTACAGGGGGGGGAGACCCAGTACTTC,CASSLVQGGETQYF
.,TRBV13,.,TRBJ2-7,TGTGCCAGCAGCTACAGGGTGGCCTCAACCTACGAGCAGTACTTC,CASSYRVASTYEQYF
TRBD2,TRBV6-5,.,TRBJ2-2,TGTGCCAGCAGTCCACTAGCGGGAGGCACCGGGGAGCTGTTTTTT,CASSPLAGGTGELFF
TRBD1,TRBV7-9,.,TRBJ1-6,TGTGCCAGCAGCACCAGGACAGGGCTCAATTCACCCCTCCACTTT,CASSTRTGLNSPLHF
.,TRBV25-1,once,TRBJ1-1,TGTGCCAGCAGTTTTGCGGGGGGATTCACTGAAGCTTTCTTT,CASSFAGGFTEAFF
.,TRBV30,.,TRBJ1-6,TGTGCCTGGGGACAGCAACTAAATTCACCCCTCCACTTT,CAWGQQLNSPLHF
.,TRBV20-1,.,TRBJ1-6,TGCAGTGCTAGTTGGCAGGGGAACGATAATTCACCCCTCCACTTT,CSASWQGNDNSPLHF